The TCR beta chain under discussion was sequenced for a study of blood T cell repertoires in COVID-19. Across the whole study: Some COVID-19 samples were acute and others convalescent; all came from the United States, Italy and Spain.

CDR3 length: 16 amino acids. V was clipped by 5 bases and J by 4 bases, with 20 bases between them. CDR1 is SGHTA and CDR2 is FQGNSA in the germline V gene. Sequenced by immunoSEQ multiplex PCR; TCRdb stores in-frame clones only, minus some. The sample consists of 170,000 or so clones, around nine tenths of them appearing once. The sequenced sample was PBMCs or T cells enriched from blood (not recorded which). The sequence was collected from a woman aged 50 to 60 who had recovered from COVID-19. The V gene is TRBV7-2, the J gene TRBJ2-5; maybe TRBD2 (6 bases). For the CDR3, the DNA is TGTGCCAGCAGCAGTACTAGCTCCTCCAAGGGAGAGACCCAGTACTTC. Amino acids: CASSSTSSSKGETQYF.